Below are 24 T cell receptor beta chains sequenced from a single sample in a study of blood T cell repertoires in COVID-19. The data were produced by immunoSEQ multiplex PCR, yet TCRdb's version contains in-frame clones alone and is incomplete. Of roughly 160,000 clones listed, approximately 83% are singletons. What was sequenced was peripheral blood. These receptors came from a man aged 65-85 years with active or convalescent COVID-19.

This clone was counted a single time. CDR3 region: CASSPRRKNSNQPQHF. The CDR3 DNA reads as TGTGCCAGCAGTCCCCGGAGGAAAAATAGCAATCAGCCCCAGCATTTT. The chain has TRBV27 and TRBJ1-5; D is unresolved. Germline V gene lookup returns CDR1 MNHEY and CDR2 SMNVEV (reference sequence). The CDR3 runs 16 residues. V gave up 5 bases and J gave up 0 bases, with 14 bases separating them.

This rearrangement joins TRBV18 to TRBJ1-1; TRBD1 agrees at 8 bases. The germline CDR1 and CDR2 sequences are KGHSH and LQKENI. This CDR3 is built from 16 residues. V trimming: 3 bases; J trimming: 1 base; junction bases outside the gene matches: 7. CDR3 DNA: TGTGCCAGCTCACCCCAGGGGGCCAAATCGAACACTGAAGCTTTCTTT. Protein sequence: CASSPQGAKSNTEAFF.

V is TRBV7-8 and J is TRBJ2-1; 8 bases are shared with TRBD1. V lost 5 bases to trimming and J lost 4 bases; unmatched junction nucleotides: 10. The CDR3 has 16 amino acids. Germline lookup yields CDR1 SGHVS and CDR2 FQNEAQ. The CDR3: CASSPRDRRAYNEQFF. CDR3 DNA: TGTGCCAGCAGCCCACGGGACAGGAGAGCGTACAATGAGCAGTTCTTC.

The V call is TRBV5-4, the J call TRBJ2-1, with 7 bases lining up with TRBD2. There are 16 residues in the CDR3. Germline values: CDR1 SGHNT, CDR2 YYREEE (reference sequence). Trimming removed 3 bases from V and 2 bases from J; junction bases left unmatched: 8. CDR3 loop: CASSYPSRGTYNEQFF. Here the CDR3 DNA reads TGTGCCAGCAGCTACCCATCGCGGGGGACCTACAATGAGCAGTTCTTC.

The rearrangement links TRBV19 to TRBJ1-2; 7 positions match TRBD1. J lost 4 bases, V lost 3 bases, and 5 bases had no gene match. Germline V CDR1 and CDR2: LNHDA, SQIVND (reference sequence). The CDR3 is made up of 14 amino acids. CDR3 amino acids: CASSIPGQSYGYTF. The CDR3 DNA is TGTGCCAGTAGTATCCCGGGACAGTCCTATGGCTACACCTTC.

The table lists this clone with a few counts. The chain couples TRBV6-1 to TRBJ1-2, with D perhaps matching TRBD1 (5 bases). With 2 bases removed from V and 8 bases from J, the gap between germline ends came to 24 bases. Germline CDR1 is MNHNS and CDR2 is SASEGT. The length of the CDR3 is 17 residues. The CDR3 nucleotides read TGTGCCAGCAGTGAAACCCTTGCAATTGGCAGGGCTGACGGCTACACCTTC. It is translated as CASSETLAIGRADGYTF.

The chain carries TRBV9 and TRBJ1-4; a possible D gene is TRBD1 (6 bases). V was cut by 4 bases and J by 3 bases, with 13 bases left in between. The CDR3 totals 15 residues. Germline assignment: CDR1 SGDLS and CDR2 YYNGEE. The CDR3 spells CASSSRDNSNEKLFF. The CDR3 nucleotides read TGTGCCAGCAGCTCCCGGGACAATTCTAATGAAAAACTGTTTTTT.

J is TRBJ2-3 and V is TRBV7-9; TRBD2 aligns across 10 bases. The CDR3 spans 17 residues. Germline CDR1 reads SEHNR; CDR2 reads FQNEAQ (reference sequence). The J segment lost 4 bases and the V segment lost 4 bases, leaving 11 bases of the junction unmatched. The CDR3 DNA sequence: TGTGCCAGCAGCTCGTGGGCTAGCGGGAGAGGTGCAGATACGCAGTATTTT. Translation: CASSSWASGRGADTQYF.

The rearrangement uses TRBV5-1 and TRBJ1-6, with 10 positions matching TRBD1. The V segment lost 0 bases and the J segment 2 bases; nucleotides outside the gene matches: 5. The germline CDR1 and CDR2 sequences are SGHRS and YFSETQ. The CDR3 has 18 amino acids. This chain's CDR3 is CASSLGGDRGPYNSPLHF. For the CDR3, the DNA is TGCGCCAGCAGCTTGGGAGGGGACAGGGGTCCCTATAATTCACCCCTCCACTTT.

In its sample, this clone was seen a few times. The V call is TRBV29-1, the J call TRBJ1-1, with TRBD1 matching 7 bases. The CDR3 spans 13 residues. The V and J ends lost 4 bases and 3 bases, in that order; junction bases with no gene match: 5. The germline V gene has CDR1 SQVTM and CDR2 ANQGSEA. The CDR3 nucleotides read TGCAGCGTTGCCAGACAGGGCGACACTGAAGCTTTCTTT. The encoded protein is CSVARQGDTEAFF. Looking up the rest from reference TRBV29-1 and TRBJ1-1 gives the full variable domain: SAVISQKPSRDICQRGTSLTIQCQVDSQVTMMFWYRQQPGQSLTLIATANQGSEATYESGFVIDKFPISRPNLTFSTLTVSNMSPEDSSIYLCSVARQGDTEAFFGQGTRLTVV.

The chain joins TRBV30 to TRBJ1-6; no reliable D call. The CDR3 totals 14 residues. Germline-derived CDR1 and CDR2 are GTSNPN and SVGIG (reference sequence). Trimming left V 8 bases short and J 2 bases short, with 13 bases between. The CDR3 is CARSMRAYNSPLHF. For the CDR3, the DNA is TGTGCCCGCTCCATGCGGGCCTATAATTCACCCCTCCACTTT.

The chain employs TRBV4-3 and TRBJ1-5; D unclear. Germline V gene sequence: CDR1 LGHNA, CDR2 YSLEER. The CDR3 consists of 13 residues. Trimming left V 3 bases short and J 6 bases short, with 9 bases between. CDR3: CASSQTWLQPQHF. The DNA of the CDR3 is TGCGCCAGCAGCCAGACATGGCTTCAGCCCCAGCATTTT.

V gene TRBV11-2 combines with J gene TRBJ2-2; a possible D gene is TRBD2 (6 bases). Per the germline V gene, CDR1 is SGHAT and CDR2 is FQNNGV. The CDR3 contains 16 residues. V shed 6 bases and J shed 4 bases, with 18 bases lying between them. CDR3 residues: CASRAAGPGGTGELFF. DNA of the CDR3: TGTGCCAGCAGGGCGGCCGGGCCCGGGGGCACCGGGGAGCTGTTTTTT.

The V gene is TRBV2, the J gene TRBJ1-2, with D maybe TRBD1 (6 bases). With 5 bases removed from V and 3 bases from J, the gap between germline ends came to 10 bases. CDR1 is SNHLY, CDR2 FYNNEI, per germline. This CDR3 comprises 13 residues. CDR3 loop: CASSLQGYYGYTF. CDR3 DNA sequence: TGTGCCAGCAGTCTACAGGGATACTATGGCTACACCTTC.

The chain carries TRBV9 and TRBJ1-2; a possible D gene is TRBD1 (5 bases). CDR1 is SGDLS and CDR2 is YYNGEE in the germline V gene. CDR3 size: 15 residues. V lost 0 bases to trimming and J lost 3 bases, with 12 bases between them. CDR3 protein: CASSVVSGRDYGYTF. The CDR3 DNA reads as TGTGCCAGCAGCGTAGTTTCAGGGAGGGACTATGGCTACACCTTC.

The V call is TRBV6-2 or TRBV6-3, the J call TRBJ1-5, with unresolved D. The CDR3 runs 12 residues. V lost 0 bases and J 13 bases, leaving 10 bases between the germline ends. Germline lookup yields CDR1 MNHEY and CDR2 SVGEGT. In DNA, the CDR3 is TGTGCCAGCAGTTACTCCAATATACTACAGCATTTT. This encodes CASSYSNILQHF.

The J gene is TRBJ1-2, the V gene TRBV20-1; TRBD1 is a possible D gene (6 bases). The CDR3 has 13 residues. Germline loops: CDR1 DFQATT, CDR2 SNEGSKA (reference sequence). Trimming took 3 bases from V and 1 from J, leaving 9 bases between them. The CDR3, as DNA: TGCAGTGCTAGTCTCAGGGGTAACTATGGCTACACCTTC. Its translation: CSASLRGNYGYTF.

The CDR3 sequence: CASSPSGPQETQYF. CDR3 nucleotides: TGTGCCAGCAGCCCAAGCGGGCCGCAAGAGACCCAGTACTTC. V and J are TRBV27 and TRBJ2-5; a possible D gene is TRBD2 (6 bases). Germline lookup yields CDR1 MNHEY and CDR2 SMNVEV (reference sequence). The CDR3 totals 14 residues. V lost 6 bases, J lost 2 bases, and 13 bases lay in between.

The V gene is TRBV20-1, the J gene TRBJ2-1, with unresolved D. The V gene's germline CDR1 is DFQATT and CDR2 SNEGSKA (reference sequence). The CDR3 spans 11 residues. CDR3 nucleotides: TGCTGTCCCTTCAGTAACAATGAGCAGTTCTTC. It specifies CCPFSNNEQFF.

The genes are TRBV19 and TRBJ1-1, with 12 nucleotides matching TRBD1. After removal of 7 bases from V and 5 bases from J, the junction contained 20 bases not matched to a gene. CDR1 is LNHDA, CDR2 SQIVND, per germline (reference sequence). The CDR3 length is 19 residues. The CDR3 reads CASTARGTGGGHRRTEAFF. In DNA, the CDR3 is TGTGCCAGTACCGCCCGGGGGACAGGGGGCGGACATCGGAGGACTGAAGCTTTCTTT.

The V gene is TRBV9, the J gene TRBJ2-2, with D unclear. The germline CDR1 and CDR2 sequences are SGDLS and YYNGEE. Trimming removed 4 bases at V and 3 bases at J, with 19 bases between. There are 17 residues in the CDR3. DNA for the CDR3: TGTGCCAGCAGCCCCCGCCCTCTAGGAGTTGACACCGGGGAGCTGTTTTTT. The encoded protein is CASSPRPLGVDTGELFF. Complete variable domain (other parts from reference TRBV9 and TRBJ2-2): DSGVTQTPKHLITATGQRVTLRCSPRSGDLSVYWYQQSLDQGLQFLIQYYNGEERAKGNILERFSAQQFPDLHSELNLSSLELGDSALYFCASSPRPLGVDTGELFFGEGSRLTVL.

Notes on this clone: This CDR3 is also generated by other DNA sequences in the sample. The chain links TRBV3-1 (or the pseudogene TRBV3-2) to TRBJ2-2, with 9 bases matching TRBD1. This CDR3 is 16 amino acids long. CDR1 is LGHDT, CDR2 YNNKEL, per germline (reference sequence). The ends lost 0 bases at V and 5 bases at J; junction bases unmatched: 4. This CDR3 reads CASSQDLDRGTGELFF. The CDR3 region has the DNA TGTGCCAGCAGCCAAGACCTAGACAGGGGGACCGGGGAGCTGTTTTTT.

The chain has TRBV5-6 and TRBJ2-2; 10 bases are a match to TRBD1. The germline V gene has CDR1 SGHDT and CDR2 YYEEEE. Trimming cost V 4 bases and J 3 bases; bases outside gene matches: 3. The CDR3 runs to 15 residues. The CDR3 coding sequence is TGTGCCAGCAGCCCCGGGACAGGGGACACCGGGGAGCTGTTTTTT. This sequence encodes CASSPGTGDTGELFF. The full variable domain, its missing parts supplied by reference TRBV5-6 and TRBJ2-2, is DAGVTQSPTHLIKTRGQQVTLRCSPKSGHDTVSWYQQALGQGPQFIFQYYEEEERQRGNFPDRFSGHQFPNYSSELNVNALLLGDSALYLCASSPGTGDTGELFFGEGSRLTVL.

The chain is built from TRBV7-2 and TRBJ1-1; no reliable D call. The germline V gene has CDR1 SGHTA and CDR2 FQGNSA. The CDR3 has 13 residues. With 1 base removed from V and 5 bases from J, the gap between germline ends came to 8 bases. This CDR3 reads CASSLVKETEAFF. Written as DNA, the CDR3 is TGTGCCAGCAGCTTAGTTAAGGAGACTGAAGCTTTCTTT. Drawing the rest from reference TRBV7-2 and TRBJ1-1, the complete variable domain is GAGVSQSPSNKVTEKGKDVELRCDPISGHTALYWYRQSLGQGLEFLIYFQGNSAPDKSGLPSDRFSAERTGGSVSTLTIQRTQQEDSAVYLCASSLVKETEAFFGQGTRLTVV.